The present TCR beta chain was sequenced within a study of T cell responses to AZD1222 COVID-19 vaccine. Germline lookup yields CDR1 SGHKS and CDR2 YYEKEE (reference sequence). The J segment lost 3 bases and the V segment lost 4 bases, leaving 7 bases of the junction unmatched. The CDR3 totals 15 residues. The data were produced by immunoSEQ multiplex PCR, yet TCRdb's version contains in-frame clones alone and is incomplete. The data show 100,000 to 150,000 clones, with about nine tenths seen just once and around 7% held by the top ten. A remark on this clone: The antigen remains unidentified.

Study-level points and caveats: Increases in Spike-specific TCR breadth and depth were seen after two AZD1222 doses. The study sampled repertoires only after the peak T cell response. The reported proportion of spike-specific TCRs targeting unmutated variant regions was nearly half.

This TCR was recovered from an adult in good health. Sequencing was performed on peripheral blood, taken on day 0 of AZD1222 vaccination. V usage is TRBV5-5 and J usage is TRBJ1-5; 7 nucleotides line up with TRBD1. CDR3 protein: CASSPWTGNNQPQHF. The CDR3 DNA sequence: TGTGCCAGCAGCCCATGGACAGGAAACAATCAGCCCCAGCATTTT.